This entry is about one T cell receptor (beta chain). This sample was included in a study of blood T cell repertoires in COVID-19. Study details: The United States, Italy and Spain provided the acute and convalescent COVID-19 samples.

Data came from immunoSEQ multiplex PCR; TCRdb stores just in-frame clones and leaves some out. Found here are around 300,000 clones, roughly nine tenths of them singletons; the top ten hold 2% to 2.5%. The sequence derives from a woman aged 18-30 years who had recovered from COVID-19. Sequenced input: PBMCs or T cells enriched from blood (not recorded which).

CDR3 residues: CASSQSPGGRYEQYF. CDR3 in DNA: TGTGCCAGCAGCCAGTCCCCCGGGGGGCGCTACGAGCAGTACTTC. The rearrangement joins TRBV3-1 (or the pseudogene TRBV3-2) to TRBJ2-7; the D gene is possibly TRBD2 (7 bases). CDR3 length: 15 amino acids. The V and J ends lost 3 bases and 3 bases respectively, with 15 bases between them. Germline CDR1 LGHDT, CDR2 YNNKEL (reference sequence).